A single sample gave rise to the 16 T cell receptor beta chains below, sequenced in a study of regulatory T cells in long-lasting Graves disease. For TCR beta, libraries came from iRepertoire HTBI primers and Arm-PCR of CDR3 regions. Via MiXCR, TCRdb re-called the multiplex PCR reads, giving one row per CDR3 protein. The table lists about 540,000 distinct CDR3 sequences, roughly 13% of them singletons, with approximately 9.3% in the top ten. Time point reported: newly diagnosed GD, antithyroid drugs for less than 3 months. Making the TCR library involved RNA that had been extracted from PBMCs. The same sample was also used in a study of T cells in Graves' hyperthyroidism and ophthalmopathy.

Sequenced material: peripheral blood mononuclear cells (PBMCs), taken at new diagnosis, from a patient treated with antithyroid drugs. All receptors derive from a man aged 30 to 39 with Graves disease.

This chain uses TRBV18 with TRBJ2-7, with D unresolved. Between the trimmed V and J ends, which lost 6 bases and 1 base, there was a span of 13 bases. CDR1 KGHSH and CDR2 LQKENI come from the germline V gene. There are 14 residues in the CDR3. The CDR3 region has the DNA TGTGCCAGCTCCCCAACCCCCACTTCCTACGAGCAGTACTTC. Amino acid sequence: CASSPTPTSYEQYF. The complete variable domain, with remaining parts taken from reference TRBV18 and TRBJ2-7, reads NAGVMQNPRHLVRRRGQEARLRCSPMKGHSHVYWYRQLPEEGLKFMVYLQKENIIDESGMPKERFSAEFPKEGPSILRIQQVVRGDSAAYFCASSPTPTSYEQYFGPGTRLTVT.

In its sample, this clonotype was seen many times. The chain employs TRBV24-1 and TRBJ2-1; D remains ambiguous. Trimming stripped 0 bases from V and 9 bases from J, with 14 bases between. In germline, CDR1 is KGHDR, CDR2 SFDVKD. The CDR3 consists of 15 residues. For the CDR3, the DNA is TGTGCCACCAGTGATTTGCAGAGGTCGGGCGGTGAGCAGTTCTTC. Residues: CATSDLQRSGGEQFF.

The table lists this clonotype with many counts. This sequence joins TRBV6-9 and TRBJ2-3; 7 bases match TRBD2. The ends lost 3 bases at V and 0 bases at J; junction bases unmatched: 6. The germline V gene encodes CDR1 MNHGY and CDR2 SVAAGI. The CDR3 is 16 amino acids. CDR3: CASSYSAGTSTDTQYF. CDR3 DNA: TGTGCCAGCAGTTACTCAGCGGGAACTAGCACAGATACGCAGTATTTT.

The chain recombines TRBV7-9 with TRBJ2-7; 8 nucleotides line up with TRBD1. With V trimmed by 3 bases and J by 5 bases, 3 bases remained unmatched. Germline CDR1 reads SEHNR; CDR2 reads FQNEAQ (reference sequence). The CDR3 runs to 13 residues. The CDR3 loop is CASSFGGQDEQYF. The CDR3 DNA is TGTGCCAGCAGCTTCGGGGGACAGGACGAGCAGTACTTC.

This clonotype has ten or more counts. V gene TRBV7-9 combines with J gene TRBJ2-7, with 10 bases aligning to TRBD2. Germline V gene data show CDR1 as SEHNR and CDR2 as FQNEAQ (reference sequence). V trimming: 5 bases; J trimming: 2 bases; junction bases outside the gene matches: 6. CDR3 length equals 15 residues. Here the CDR3 reads CASSPPSGRAYEQYF. The CDR3 nucleotides read TGTGCCAGCAGCCCACCCAGCGGGAGGGCCTACGAGCAGTACTTC.

On this clonotype: A far larger clone is just one base off, so this is likely a read error. The chain carries TRBV2 and TRBJ2-7; 7 nucleotides align to TRBD1. From germline, CDR1 is SNHLY and CDR2 FYNNEI. The CDR3 extends over 14 amino acids. With V trimmed by 5 bases and J by 2 bases, 6 bases remained unmatched. CDR3 sequence reads: CASSRAGTAYEQYF. As DNA, the CDR3 is TGTGCCAGCAGTCGGGCCGGGACAGCCTACGAGCAGTACTTC. Combining the CDR3 with reference TRBV2 and TRBJ2-7 gives the whole variable domain EPEVTQTPSHQVTQMGQEVILRCVPISNHLYFYWYRQILGQKVEFLVSFYNNEISEKSEIFDDQFSVERPDGSNFTLKIRSTKLEDSAMYFCASSRAGTAYEQYFGPGTRLTVT.

In its sample, this clonotype was seen many times. This rearrangement joins TRBV2 to TRBJ2-7; a possible D gene is TRBD1 (5 bases). Germline lookup yields CDR1 SNHLY and CDR2 FYNNEI. This CDR3 region has 13 residues. V gave up 4 bases and J gave up 2 bases, with 9 bases separating them. The CDR3 loop reads CASSGTGTYEQYF. The DNA for the CDR3 is TGTGCCAGCAGTGGAACAGGCACCTACGAGCAGTACTTC.

For this clonotype: Just one base apart from a much larger clone, this may be a read error. The CDR3 ends on some other residue instead of the conserved phenylalanine or tryptophan, so this is likely a read error. The genes are TRBV30 and TRBJ2-1, with D unclear. Germline CDR1 is GTSNPN and CDR2 is SVGIG (reference sequence). There are 13 residues in the CDR3. V lost 4 bases and J lost 3, with 10 bases in between. The CDR3 region is CAWNSPNYNEQFS. Here the CDR3 DNA reads TGTGCCTGGAACTCACCCAACTACAATGAGCAGTTCTCC.

This clonotype has at least ten counts. The chain has TRBV12-5 and TRBJ2-5; D remains unclear. Germline CDR1 reads LGHNT; CDR2 reads FRNRAP. V lost 5 bases and J lost 7, with 14 bases in between. This CDR3 has 13 residues. CDR3 residues: CASGLDLRGTQYF. The CDR3 DNA reads TGTGCTAGTGGTCTAGACCTACGAGGGACCCAGTACTTC.

Regarding this clonotype: A single base separates this from a much larger clone, so it may be a read error. In DNA form, the CDR3 reads TGTGCCAGCGGCCAAGTTGAAAAACTGTTTTTT. This gives the protein CASGQVEKLFF. The gene calls are TRBV3-1 and TRBJ1-4, with D hard to call. This CDR3 contains 11 residues. Germline V gives CDR1 LGHDT, CDR2 YNNKEL (reference sequence).

This clonotype was seen repeatedly, ten times or more. The chain is built from TRBV27 and TRBJ1-2, with a tentative D call TRBD1 (5 bases). CDR1 is MNHEY and CDR2 is SMNVEV in the germline V gene (reference sequence). The V end lost 5 bases, the J end lost 2 bases, and 9 bases lay between the germline ends. CDR3 length equals 13 residues. In DNA, the CDR3 is TGTGCCAGCAGTCCAGGGCGGAACTATGGCTACACCTTC. Protein sequence: CASSPGRNYGYTF.

This clonotype has a handful of counts. The chain employs TRBV6-1 and TRBJ2-1, with D unresolved. Trimming pared 4 bases from V and 12 bases from J, leaving 10 bases between. Germline V gene sequence: CDR1 MNHNS, CDR2 SASEGT. This CDR3 is built from 11 residues. The CDR3 region has the DNA TGTGCCAGCAGTGGGGTGGGTACGCAGTTCTTC. It translates to CASSGVGTQFF.

This clonotype was recorded at least ten times. The V gene is TRBV12-3 or TRBV12-4, the J gene TRBJ2-7, with D possibly matching TRBD2 (5 bases). This CDR3 has 15 amino acids. V was clipped by 5 bases and J by 1 base, with 15 bases between them. This CDR3 reads CASSPERFWSYEQYF. As DNA, the CDR3 is TGTGCCAGCAGTCCCGAGCGGTTTTGGTCCTACGAGCAGTACTTC.

Ten or more counts support this clonotype. J is TRBJ2-3 and V is TRBV12-3 or TRBV12-4; tentatively, D is TRBD2 (5 bases). The CDR3 loop spans 18 amino acids. V was shortened by 6 bases and J by 5 bases, with 27 bases between the two germline ends. The chain's CDR3 is CASSTTPVFWELGDTQYF. The CDR3 nucleotides read TGTGCCAGCAGCACTACCCCAGTATTCTGGGAGCTAGGAGATACGCAGTATTTT.

The sample holds many counts of this clonotype. The chain carries TRBV2 and TRBJ1-2, with a possible D match to TRBD1 (5 bases). Germline CDR1 is SNHLY and CDR2 is FYNNEI. The CDR3 contains 12 residues. V dropped 6 bases and J dropped 7 bases, with 12 bases sitting between them. The DNA for the CDR3 is TGTGCCAGCAGGACGGGGAGGGGTGGCTACACCTTC. Protein: CASRTGRGGYTF.

This clonotype has at least ten counts. The J gene is TRBJ1-2, the V gene TRBV20-1; D ambiguous. Germline V gene lookup returns CDR1 DFQATT and CDR2 SNEGSKA (reference sequence). Trimming stripped 0 bases from V and 4 bases from J, with 9 bases between. The CDR3 has 13 amino acids. As DNA, the CDR3 is TGCAGTGCTAGAGACTGGGTGACCTATGGCTACACCTTC. It is translated as CSARDWVTYGYTF.